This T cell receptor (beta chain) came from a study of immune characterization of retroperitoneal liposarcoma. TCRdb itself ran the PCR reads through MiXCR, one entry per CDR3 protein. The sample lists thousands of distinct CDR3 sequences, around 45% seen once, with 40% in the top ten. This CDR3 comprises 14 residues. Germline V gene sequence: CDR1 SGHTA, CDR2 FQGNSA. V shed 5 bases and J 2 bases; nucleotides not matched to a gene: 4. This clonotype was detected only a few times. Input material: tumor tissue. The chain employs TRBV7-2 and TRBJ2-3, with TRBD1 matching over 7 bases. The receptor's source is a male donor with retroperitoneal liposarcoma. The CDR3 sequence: CASSPRGITDTQYF. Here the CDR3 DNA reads TGTGCCAGCAGCCCCAGGGGGATCACAGATACGCAGTATTTT. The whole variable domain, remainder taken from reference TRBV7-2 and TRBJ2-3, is GAGVSQSPSNKVTEKGKDVELRCDPISGHTALYWYRQSLGQGLEFLIYFQGNSAPDKSGLPSDRFSAERTGGSVSTLTIQRTQQEDSAVYLCASSPRGITDTQYFGPGTRLTVL.